This TCR beta chain is drawn from a study of CXCR3-negative and CXCR3-positive naive CD8 T cells. Overall study results and limits: Compared with CXCR3-negative naive cells, CXCR3-positive naive cells showed more hydrophobic TRB CDR3s. Surface CD5 looked about the same in the naive subsets, so the authors worked out TCR strength from TRB CDR3 properties. Similar TRBV-TRBJ gene usage was seen in naive CXCR3-negative and CXCR3-positive cells, but not in memory cells.

Germline V gene lookup returns CDR1 DFQATT and CDR2 SNEGSKA (reference sequence). The CDR3 runs 17 residues. Carrying UMI labels, the TRB cDNA libraries were prepared through 5' RACE. Reprocessing the 5' RACE reads, TCRdb reports a single entry for every CDR3 protein and omits DNA. Its table lists around 66,000 distinct CDR3 sequences. As concerns this clonotype: Its target is unknown.

The study sorted every CD8+ T cell subset in triplicate at 310,000 or so cells each. Cells classed as naive CD8+ T cells were CD45RO-CCR7+CD27+CD95-. The receptor was isolated from a human donor in good health. Some clones in this sample may be carry-over from other donors' samples. The sample was naive CXCR3+ CD8+ T cells from blood. Subset given: CD45RO-CCR7+CD27+CD95- naive CD8+ T cells expressing CXCR3 (TNR3+). The J gene is TRBJ2-7, the V gene TRBV20-1; the D call of TRBD2 rests on TCRdb alone, since no DNA is present to check it. Here the CDR3 reads CSARDRLAGGSSYEQYF.